This T cell receptor (beta chain) originates from a study of early T cells in non-severe SARS-CoV-2 infection. Unique molecular identifiers tagged individual cDNA molecules. From the 5' RACE reads, TCRdb called clonotypes with MiXCR, one entry per CDR3 protein. This sample yields 51,000 or so distinct CDR3 sequences, of which more than 9.5% are seen a single time; about 13% belongs to the top ten. This receptor was obtained from an adult who was a healthcare worker with PCR-confirmed SARS-CoV-2 infection or an uninfected control (not recorded which). Sequencing was carried out using whole blood.

The CDR3 bases are TGTGCCAGCAGCCGGGAAGGGGAGCATCGCGAGCAGTACTTC. Protein product: CASSREGEHREQYF. The chain carries TRBV7-2 and TRBJ2-7, with D perhaps matching TRBD1 or TRBD2 (5 bases each). This CDR3 spans 14 amino acids. Germline V gene sequence: CDR1 SGHTA, CDR2 FQGNSA. Trimming left V 5 bases short and J 6 bases short, with 17 bases between.